One sample yielded the 8 T cell receptor beta chains listed below, sequenced in a study of Graves' ophthalmopathy and Graves' hyperthyroidism. Amplified material comprised TCR beta CDR3 regions derived from RNA transcripts. A first-round RT-PCR used HTBI primers, followed by a second-round multiplex PCR. TCRdb re-called the multiplex PCR reads through MiXCR, storing one row per CDR3 protein. Here the sample spans some 750,000 distinct CDR3 sequences, 40% being singletons. The sample taken for sequencing was peripheral blood. These receptors originate from an adult man with Graves' ophthalmopathy.

The genes are TRBV25-1 and TRBJ2-5, with TRBD1 matching over 9 bases. The CDR3 runs to 15 residues. Germline CDR1 MGHDK, CDR2 SYGVNS. V was pared by 11 bases and J by 2 bases, with 12 bases of the junction left unmatched. The CDR3 region is CAWGLPGTGQETQYF. The CDR3, as DNA: TGTGCCTGGGGTCTTCCCGGGACAGGGCAAGAGACCCAGTACTTC. The entire variable domain, with the rest obtained from reference TRBV25-1 and TRBJ2-5, is as follows: EADIYQTPRYLVIGTGKKITLECSQTMGHDKMYWYQQDPGMELHLIHYSYGVNSTEKGDLSSESTVSRIRTEHFPLTLESARPSHTSQYLCAWGLPGTGQETQYFGPGTRLLVL.

This chain joins TRBV7-2 and TRBJ2-7, with a weak D call TRBD1 (5 bases). The end of the DNA fits TRBJ2-1 better, so the J call may be wrong. Germline CDR1 and CDR2: SGHTA and FQGNSA. The CDR3 is 14 amino acids. In DNA, the CDR3 is TGTGCCAGCACCCTTAGGACAACAACCAATGAGCAGTTCTTC. This encodes CASTLRTTTNEQFF.

As DNA, the CDR3 is TGTGCCAGCAGTCGCTCAGGGGTAGTTGGCTACACCTTC. Amino acid sequence: CASSRSGVVGYTF. V and J are TRBV7-9 and TRBJ1-2; maybe TRBD1 (6 bases). Trimming removed 6 bases from V and 7 bases from J, with 15 bases in between. The CDR3 runs 13 residues. Germline lookup yields CDR1 SEHNR and CDR2 FQNEAQ (reference sequence).

The chain links TRBV2 to TRBJ1-2; possibly TRBD1 for D (5 bases). The CDR3 extends over 17 amino acids. Trimming shortened V by 6 bases and J by 2 bases, and 22 bases separated the two germline ends. Per the germline V gene, CDR1 is SNHLY and CDR2 is FYNNEI. The chain's CDR3 is CASSGAWAGGGNYGYTF. DNA of the CDR3: TGTGCCAGCAGCGGAGCCTGGGCTGGGGGGGGAAACTATGGCTACACCTTC.

This clonotype was seen at least ten times. V and J are TRBV20-1 and TRBJ1-1; D not certain. The CDR3 length is 13 residues. Germline CDR1 and CDR2: DFQATT and SNEGSKA (reference sequence). The V end lost 1 base, the J end lost 5 bases, and 11 bases lay between the germline ends. The CDR3 DNA is TGCAGTGCTAGAGTATGGGATGGGACTGAAGCTTTCTTT. Protein product: CSARVWDGTEAFF.

A word on this clonotype: At one end, the junction sequence differs from germline, possibly due to a read error. This sequence joins TRBV10-3 and TRBJ1-1; 11 nucleotides agree with TRBD1. Per the germline V gene, CDR1 is ENHRY and CDR2 is SYGVKD. The CDR3 spans 14 residues. This CDR3 reads CAISDGQGATEASF. CDR3 bases: TGTGCCATCAGTGATGGACAGGGGGCCACTGAAGCTTCCTTT.

The chain combines TRBV13 with TRBJ2-7, with D tentatively TRBD1 (6 bases). The CDR3 extends over 14 amino acids. Trimming took 5 bases from V and 3 from J, leaving 14 bases between them. In germline, CDR1 is PRHDT, CDR2 FYEKMQ (reference sequence). The CDR3 is CASSPDRDNYEQYF. Written as DNA, the CDR3 is TGTGCCAGCAGCCCCGACCGGGACAACTACGAGCAGTACTTC.

The chain employs TRBV7-9 and TRBJ2-5; no firm D call. V shed 11 bases and J shed 1 base, with 20 bases lying between them. Germline CDR1 is SEHNR and CDR2 is FQNEAQ (reference sequence). The CDR3 runs 15 residues. The CDR3 loop is CAWSVAANLQETQYF. The CDR3, as DNA: TGTGCCTGGAGTGTCGCAGCTAACCTCCAAGAGACCCAGTACTTC. The full variable domain, its missing parts supplied by reference TRBV7-9 and TRBJ2-5, is DTGVSQNPRHKITKRGQNVTFRCDPISEHNRLYWYRQTLGQGPEFLTYFQNEAQLEKSRLLSDRFSAERPKGSFSTLEIQRTEQGDSAMYLCAWSVAANLQETQYFGPGTRLLVL.